The clone carrying this T cell receptor (beta chain) was found a few times. No antigen is known for it. Germline loops: CDR1 SGHTA, CDR2 FQGNSA. The CDR3 contains 19 residues. The V segment lost 1 base and the J segment 3 bases; nucleotides outside the gene matches: 12. The data derive from a study of beta chain features in type 1 diabetes. Broader study findings: An over-representation of cells with high TCR expression could result from cDNA sequencing.

What was sequenced were expressed TCRB transcripts, since all of the isolated RNA had been reverse transcribed. Samples of naive, central memory and regulatory T cells yielded a mean of approximately 3.9 million reads. TCRdb's copy holds only in-frame clones and misses some; the assay was immunoSEQ multiplex PCR. The repertoire consists of more than 300,000 clones, with approximately 12% occurring once and the leading ten covering 0.015% to 0.02%. The V call is TRBV7-2, the J call TRBJ2-1, with 10 bases aligning to TRBD2. This sequence originates from a man aged 18 to 30 in good health. The specimen sequenced was naive CD4+ T cells from blood. In DNA form, the CDR3 reads TGTGCCAGCAGCTTAGTATTATTTTCTAGGACTAGCGGCTACAATGAGCAGTTCTTC. Encoded protein: CASSLVLFSRTSGYNEQFF.